A selection of T cell receptor beta chains follows, all from one sample in a study of cytomegalovirus exposure and HLA in healthy donors. Generated by immunoSEQ multiplex PCR, the TCRdb table keeps only in-frame clones and is missing some. This sample yields 85,000 to 95,000 clones, of which around 96% are seen a single time; roughly 0.82% belongs to the top ten. The sample taken for sequencing was PBMCs. The source of these receptors is a man between 18 and 29 years old in good health and CMV-seronegative. The CDR3 runs from the conserved cysteine through the conserved F or W. D genes are given only for firm matches. Clone size, where shown, is once, few, many, or a class for clones that have expanded.

V: TRBV30; D: TRBD1; size: .; J: TRBJ1-4; CDR3: CAWIRQGNNEKLFF; DNA: TGTGCCTGGATTAGACAGGGGAATAATGAAAAACTGTTTTTT
V: TRBV13; D: TRBD2; size: .; J: TRBJ2-2; CDR3: CASSTGLAGVDTGELFF; DNA: TGTGCCAGCAGCACGGGACTAGCGGGCGTAGACACCGGGGAGCTGTTTTTT
V: TRBV5-1; D: .; size: .; J: TRBJ2-3; CDR3: CASSLDGAHTDTQYF; DNA: TGCGCCAGCAGCTTGGACGGTGCCCACACAGATACGCAGTATTTT
V: TRBV7-6; D: TRBD2; size: .; J: TRBJ2-3; CDR3: CASSSRGGTQYF; DNA: TGTGCCAGCAGCTCCCGGGGGGGTACGCAGTATTTT
V: TRBV6-1; D: TRBD1; size: .; J: TRBJ2-1; CDR3: CASLDRGRDNEQFF; DNA: TGTGCCAGCCTCGACAGGGGGCGAGACAATGAGCAGTTCTTC
V: TRBV4-1; D: .; size: .; J: TRBJ2-1; CDR3: CASSHRTGPYNEQFF; DNA: TGCGCCAGCAGCCACCGGACTGGACCCTACAATGAGCAGTTCTTC
V: TRBV30; D: .; size: .; J: TRBJ1-1; CDR3: CAWSFRDTEAFF; DNA: TGTGCCTGGAGCTTCCGGGACACCGAAGCTTTCTTT
V: TRBV5-1; D: .; size: .; J: TRBJ2-1; CDR3: CASSSRFDSTHNEQFF; DNA: TGCGCCAGCAGCTCCAGGTTTGACAGCACACACAATGAGCAGTTCTTC
V: TRBV5-1; D: .; size: once; J: TRBJ1-5; CDR3: CASSFWARVNQPQHF; DNA: TGCGCCAGCAGCTTCTGGGCCAGGGTCAATCAGCCCCAGCATTTT
V: TRBV7-9; D: .; size: .; J: TRBJ1-1; CDR3: CASSFPGVDTEAFF; DNA: TGTGCCAGCAGCTTTCCAGGGGTTGACACTGAAGCTTTCTTT
V: TRBV9; D: .; size: .; J: TRBJ1-2; CDR3: CASSPPPPGQQYGYTF; DNA: TGTGCCAGCAGCCCTCCCCCCCCGGGTCAGCAGTATGGCTACACCTTC
V: TRBV9; D: .; size: .; J: TRBJ1-5; CDR3: CASSVDGLDNQPQHF; DNA: TGTGCCAGCAGCGTAGACGGGTTAGACAATCAGCCCCAGCATTTT
V: TRBV7-8; D: .; size: once; J: TRBJ1-1; CDR3: CASSQPGTTGPEAFF; DNA: TGTGCCAGCAGCCAACCGGGGACCACAGGGCCTGAAGCTTTCTTT
V: TRBV5-1; D: TRBD2; size: .; J: TRBJ2-3; CDR3: CASSLPGLARDTQYF; DNA: TGCGCCAGCAGCTTGCCCGGACTAGCAAGAGATACGCAGTATTTT
V: TRBV28; D: .; size: .; J: TRBJ1-2; CDR3: CASSSSGTPNYGYTF; DNA: TGTGCCAGCAGTTCATCCGGGACACCAAACTATGGCTACACCTTC
V: TRBV28; D: TRBD1; size: .; J: TRBJ1-4; CDR3: CASSRDRRNEKLFF; DNA: TGTGCCAGCAGTCGGGACAGAAGAAATGAAAAACTGTTTTTT
V: TRBV5-1; D: .; size: .; J: TRBJ2-3; CDR3: CASSRMGGGTDTQYF; DNA: TGCGCCAGCAGCCGAATGGGAGGCGGCACAGATACGCAGTATTTT
V: TRBV15; D: .; size: .; J: TRBJ2-5; CDR3: CATSRDLMGAGETQYF; DNA: TGTGCCACCAGCAGAGATCTAATGGGGGCTGGAGAGACCCAGTACTTC
V: TRBV30; D: .; size: once; J: TRBJ1-1; CDR3: CASGQEAFF; DNA: TGTGCCAGTGGACAGGAAGCTTTCTTT
V: TRBV6-1; D: TRBD2; size: .; J: TRBJ2-1; CDR3: CASSATSGASYNEQFF; DNA: TGTGCCAGCAGTGCCACTAGCGGAGCCTCCTACAATGAGCAGTTCTTC
V: TRBV6-9; D: TRBD1; size: .; J: TRBJ2-7; CDR3: CASSPQGARQYF; DNA: TGTGCCAGCAGCCCACAGGGGGCGAGGCAGTACTTC
V: TRBV27; D: .; size: .; J: TRBJ2-1; CDR3: CASSYRQLDNEQFF; DNA: TGTGCCAGCAGTTATCGACAACTCGACAATGAGCAGTTCTTC
V: TRBV15; D: .; size: .; J: TRBJ2-3; CDR3: CATSRGPGADTQYF; DNA: TGTGCCACCAGCAGAGGGCCTGGTGCAGATACGCAGTATTTT
V: TRBV18; D: .; size: .; J: TRBJ1-3; CDR3: CASSLSSSGNTIYF; DNA: TGTGCCAGCTCACTGTCTAGCTCTGGAAACACCATATATTTT
V: TRBV6-5; D: .; size: .; J: TRBJ2-7; CDR3: CASSYLQGKYEQYF; DNA: TGTGCCAGCAGTTACCTACAGGGTAAATACGAGCAGTACTTC
V: TRBV28; D: TRBD1; size: .; J: TRBJ2-1; CDR3: CASVTGGSYNEQFF; DNA: TGTGCCAGCGTTACAGGGGGGTCCTACAATGAGCAGTTCTTC
V: TRBV5-4; D: TRBD2; size: .; J: TRBJ2-3; CDR3: CASSTGLAGVLDTQYF; DNA: TGTGCCAGCAGCACGGGACTAGCGGGAGTGTTAGATACGCAGTATTTT
V: TRBV10-3; D: .; size: .; J: TRBJ1-2; CDR3: CATTRGDHYGYTF; DNA: TGTGCCACCACCCGGGGGGATCACTATGGCTACACCTTC
V: TRBV25-1; D: TRBD1; size: .; J: TRBJ1-1; CDR3: CASSQNRGTRGNTEAFF; DNA: TGTGCCAGCAGTCAAAACAGGGGGACGAGGGGTAACACTGAAGCTTTCTTT
V: TRBV13; D: TRBD2; size: .; J: TRBJ2-2; CDR3: CASSLGAIAGSTTGELFF; DNA: TGTGCCAGCAGCTTGGGCGCAATAGCGGGATCGACCACCGGGGAGCTGTTTTTT
V: TRBV29-1; D: TRBD2; size: .; J: TRBJ2-5; CDR3: CSVEKVASGRPQETQYF; DNA: TGCAGCGTTGAAAAGGTCGCTAGCGGGAGGCCCCAAGAGACCCAGTACTTC
V: TRBV19; D: TRBD1; size: .; J: TRBJ2-5; CDR3: CASSIGGQGERETQYF; DNA: TGTGCCAGTAGTATAGGGGGACAGGGGGAACGAGAGACCCAGTACTTC
V: TRBV27; D: TRBD1; size: .; J: TRBJ2-7; CDR3: CASSTRTGRREQYF; DNA: TGTGCCAGCAGTACCCGGACAGGGCGGCGCGAGCAGTACTTC
V: TRBV5-1; D: .; size: .; J: TRBJ1-1; CDR3: CASTKNTEAFF; DNA: TGCGCCAGCACAAAGAACACTGAAGCTTTCTTT
V: TRBV7-6; D: .; size: .; J: TRBJ2-6; CDR3: CASSILRGSGANVLTF; DNA: TGTGCCAGCAGCATCCTCCGAGGTTCGGGGGCCAACGTCCTGACTTTC
V: TRBV27; D: .; size: .; J: TRBJ1-1; CDR3: CASSLSTGRSTEAFF; DNA: TGTGCCAGCAGTTTAAGCACTGGGAGATCGACTGAAGCTTTCTTT
V: TRBV2; D: TRBD2; size: once; J: TRBJ2-1; CDR3: CASTRTSGTYNEQFF; DNA: TGTGCCAGCACACGGACTAGCGGGACCTACAATGAGCAGTTCTTC
V: TRBV27; D: TRBD1; size: .; J: TRBJ2-7; CDR3: CASSSPPGRGSLEQYF; DNA: TGTGCCAGCAGTTCACCCCCCGGCAGGGGGAGCTTGGAGCAGTACTTC
V: TRBV6-6; D: TRBD1; size: .; J: TRBJ2-1; CDR3: CASSYPQGFWDNEQFF; DNA: TGTGCCAGCAGTTACCCACAGGGGTTTTGGGACAATGAGCAGTTCTTC
V: TRBV15; D: TRBD1; size: .; J: TRBJ1-4; CDR3: CATSRRDRGTNEKLFF; DNA: TGTGCCACCAGCAGACGGGACAGGGGAACTAATGAAAAACTGTTTTTT
V: TRBV7-8; D: .; size: .; J: TRBJ2-7; CDR3: CASSIGPGRGEQYF; DNA: TGTGCCAGCAGCATAGGCCCAGGCAGGGGCGAGCAGTACTTC
V: TRBV18; D: .; size: .; J: TRBJ1-1; CDR3: CASSPRGGNTEAFF; DNA: TGTGCCAGCTCACCCAGAGGGGGAAACACTGAAGCTTTCTTT
V: TRBV27; D: TRBD2; size: .; J: TRBJ2-5; CDR3: CASSLLWASGQETQYF; DNA: TGTGCCAGCAGTTTACTCTGGGCTAGCGGGCAAGAGACCCAGTACTTC
V: TRBV18; D: TRBD1; size: .; J: TRBJ1-2; CDR3: CASSLSGTDNYGYTF; DNA: TGTGCCAGCTCACTATCCGGGACAGATAACTATGGCTACACCTTC
V: TRBV27; D: .; size: .; J: TRBJ1-2; CDR3: CASTEGHPAARGDESTF; DNA: TGTGCCAGCACAGAGGGGCATCCCGCGGCGCGCGGGGATGAATCCACCTTC
V: TRBV6-5; D: .; size: .; J: TRBJ1-1; CDR3: CASTGEVNTEAFF; DNA: TGTGCCAGCACCGGAGAGGTGAACACTGAAGCTTTCTTT
V: TRBV7-2; D: TRBD1; size: .; J: TRBJ2-1; CDR3: CASSLESGGGNEQFF; DNA: TGTGCCAGCAGCTTAGAGTCAGGGGGCGGGAATGAGCAGTTCTTC
V: TRBV14; D: TRBD2; size: .; J: TRBJ2-1; CDR3: CASSLEWTSGNGNEQFF; DNA: TGTGCCAGCAGCCTCGAATGGACTAGCGGGAATGGGAATGAGCAGTTCTTC
V: TRBV4-1; D: TRBD2; size: .; J: TRBJ2-1; CDR3: CASSPTTSGSYNEQFF; DNA: TGCGCCAGCAGCCCCACGACTAGCGGGAGCTACAATGAGCAGTTCTTC
V: TRBV14; D: TRBD2; size: .; J: TRBJ2-7; CDR3: CASSQGRPSGKYEQYF; DNA: TGTGCCAGCAGCCAAGGTCGGCCTAGCGGGAAATACGAGCAGTACTTC
V: TRBV19; D: TRBD1; size: .; J: TRBJ2-2; CDR3: CASSTQGATGELFF; DNA: TGTGCCAGTAGCACACAGGGGGCCACCGGGGAGCTGTTTTTT
V: TRBV6-4; D: TRBD2; size: .; J: TRBJ2-1; CDR3: CASSTSPTSAYNEQFF; DNA: TGTGCCAGCAGTACCTCTCCCACTAGCGCCTACAATGAGCAGTTCTTC
V: TRBV9; D: TRBD1; size: once; J: TRBJ1-4; CDR3: CASSDRTGPNEKLFF; DNA: TGTGCCAGCAGCGACAGGACAGGCCCTAATGAAAAACTGTTTTTT
V: TRBV15; D: TRBD1; size: .; J: TRBJ1-1; CDR3: CATSRQRQGFEAFF; DNA: TGTGCCACCAGCCGACAAAGACAGGGTTTTGAAGCTTTCTTT
V: TRBV7-9; D: .; size: once; J: TRBJ2-1; CDR3: CASSSLLRGPYNEQFF; DNA: TGTGCCAGCAGCTCTCTACTCAGGGGACCCTACAATGAGCAGTTCTTC
V: TRBV5-1; D: .; size: .; J: TRBJ2-5; CDR3: CASSLESGIGGETQYF; DNA: TGCGCCAGCAGCTTGGAGTCGGGAATCGGCGGGGAGACCCAGTACTTC
V: TRBV5-1; D: TRBD2; size: .; J: TRBJ2-1; CDR3: CASSSHLGLAGVTYNEQFF; DNA: TGCGCCAGCAGCTCACACCTCGGACTAGCGGGAGTCACCTACAATGAGCAGTTCTTC
V: TRBV5-1; D: TRBD1; size: once; J: TRBJ2-5; CDR3: CASSSDRGSKETQYF; DNA: TGCGCCAGCAGCTCGGACAGGGGTTCGAAAGAGACCCAGTACTTC
V: TRBV28; D: TRBD1; size: .; J: TRBJ2-7; CDR3: CASSSGTVTYEQYF; DNA: TGTGCCAGCAGTTCCGGGACAGTCACCTACGAGCAGTACTTC